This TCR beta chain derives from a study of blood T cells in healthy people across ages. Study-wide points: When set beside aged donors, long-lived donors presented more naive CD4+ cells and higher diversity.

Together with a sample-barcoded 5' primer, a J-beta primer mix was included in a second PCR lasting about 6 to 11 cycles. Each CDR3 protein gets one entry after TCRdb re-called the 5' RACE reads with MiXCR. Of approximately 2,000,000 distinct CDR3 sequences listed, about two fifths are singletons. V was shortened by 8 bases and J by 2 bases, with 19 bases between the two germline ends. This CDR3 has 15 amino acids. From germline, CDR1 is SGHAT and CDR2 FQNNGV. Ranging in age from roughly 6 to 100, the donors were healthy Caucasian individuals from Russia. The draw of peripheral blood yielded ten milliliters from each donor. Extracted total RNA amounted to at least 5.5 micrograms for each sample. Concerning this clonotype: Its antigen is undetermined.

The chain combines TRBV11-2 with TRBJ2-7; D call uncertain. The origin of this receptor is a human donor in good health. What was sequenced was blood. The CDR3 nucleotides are TGTGCCAGCGGCCAACCGCGGAAGACCCCCTACGAGCAGTACTTC. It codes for CASGQPRKTPYEQYF.